A selection of T cell receptor beta chains follows, all from one sample in a study of CD8 T cells in ankylosing spondylitis. TCRdb independently ran MiXCR on the 5' RACE reads; one entry per CDR3 protein. The repertoire holds 180,000 or so distinct CDR3 sequences, with about 9.9% as singletons. The sequenced material came from blood, either unsorted or a sorted T cell fraction (not recorded which). The receptors come from a male donor with ankylosing spondylitis or in good health (not recorded which). Each CDR3 is given with its conserved first and last residue. The D gene is left open where the match is weak. Clone size is not always given. Where it is, it says once, few, many or a class for expanded clones.

cdr3_aa | cdr3_nt | j_call | d_call | v_call | cdr3_length | clone_size
CASSLGVDRGGDTQYF | TGTGCCAGCAGCTTAGGGGTCGACAGGGGAGGGGATACGCAGTATTTT | TRBJ2-3 | . | TRBV11-2 | 16 | .
CATSKGVQPQHF | TGTGCCACCAGCAAGGGGGTACAGCCCCAGCATTTT | TRBJ1-5 | . | TRBV15 | 12 | .
CAISEKQGSRETQYF | TGTGCCATCAGTGAAAAACAGGGGAGTAGGGAGACCCAGTACTTC | TRBJ2-5 | TRBD1 | TRBV10-3 | 15 | few
CSAVAGTGVTGELFF | TGCAGTGCCGTCGCCGGGACAGGGGTCACCGGGGAGCTGTTTTTT | TRBJ2-2 | TRBD1 | TRBV20-1 | 15 | .
CASSYWDSYEQYF | TGTGCCAGCAGTTACTGGGATTCCTACGAGCAGTACTTC | TRBJ2-7 | . | TRBV6-2/TRBV6-3 | 13 | many
CASRRQSDTQYF | TGTGCCAGCAGGCGACAGTCAGATACGCAGTATTTT | TRBJ2-3 | . | TRBV5-6 | 12 | many
CASRIGQVHTEAFF | TGTGCCAGCAGGATAGGACAGGTACACACTGAAGCTTTCTTT | TRBJ1-1 | TRBD1 | TRBV25-1 | 14 | many
CASSPSEGQFPFF | TGTGCCAGCTCACCAAGTGAGGGACAGTTCCCTTTCTTT | TRBJ1-1 | TRBD1 | TRBV18 | 13 | .
CASSIDRGSANTQYF | TGTGCCAGTAGTATAGATCGAGGATCAGCGAATACGCAGTATTTT | TRBJ2-3 | . | TRBV19 | 15 | many
CASSVGDLPSNEQFF | TGCGCCAGCAGCGTTGGGGACTTGCCGTCGAATGAGCAGTTCTTC | TRBJ2-1 | . | TRBV5-1 | 15 | .
CASSFPGTGSTEAFF | TGTGCCAGCAGTTTCCCCGGGACAGGGTCCACTGAAGCTTTCTTT | TRBJ1-1 | TRBD1 | TRBV27 | 15 | many
CASSLFPGQLNQPQHF | TGTGCCAGCAGTTTGTTTCCGGGACAGCTCAATCAGCCCCAGCATTTT | TRBJ1-5 | TRBD1 | TRBV28 | 16 | many
CASSSDSVLYGYTF | TGTGCCAGCAGTTCAGACTCAGTCCTCTATGGCTACACCTTC | TRBJ1-2 | . | TRBV6-5 | 14 | .
CAISESRVETQYF | TGTGCCATCAGTGAGTCTCGGGTGGAGACCCAGTACTTC | TRBJ2-5 | . | TRBV10-3 | 13 | many
CSVGTEYNSPLHF | TGCAGCGTGGGAACAGAATATAATTCACCCCTCCACTTT | TRBJ1-6 | . | TRBV29-1 | 13 | many